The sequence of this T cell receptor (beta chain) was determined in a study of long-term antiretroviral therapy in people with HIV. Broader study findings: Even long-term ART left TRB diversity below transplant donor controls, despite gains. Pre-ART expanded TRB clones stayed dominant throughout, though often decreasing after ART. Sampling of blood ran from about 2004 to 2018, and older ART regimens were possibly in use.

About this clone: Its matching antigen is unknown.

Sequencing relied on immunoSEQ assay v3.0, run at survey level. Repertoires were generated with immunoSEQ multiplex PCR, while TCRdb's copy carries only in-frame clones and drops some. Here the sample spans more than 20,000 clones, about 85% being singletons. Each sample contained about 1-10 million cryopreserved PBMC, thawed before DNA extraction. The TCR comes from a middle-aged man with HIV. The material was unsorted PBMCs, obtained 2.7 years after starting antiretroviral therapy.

The CDR3 bases are TGTGCCAGCACTGTAGACAGGGACACCGGGGAGCTGTTTTTT. It yields the protein CASTVDRDTGELFF. The rearrangement links TRBV6-4 to TRBJ2-2, with 7 bases lining up with TRBD1. Germline lookup yields CDR1 MRHNA and CDR2 SNTAGT. V dropped 7 bases and J dropped 3; count of bases not matched to a gene: 5. CDR3 length equals 14 residues.